These 22 T cell receptor beta chains came from one sample sequenced in a study of early T cells in non-severe SARS-CoV-2 infection. TCRdb used MiXCR to reprocess the 5' RACE reads, holding one entry per CDR3 protein. The sample includes roughly 55,000 distinct CDR3 sequences, approximately 15% of them seen just once. Sequences were derived from whole blood, sampled at baseline. The origin of the receptors is an adult who was a healthcare worker with PCR-confirmed SARS-CoV-2 infection or an uninfected control (not recorded which).

V and J are TRBV12-3 or TRBV12-4 and TRBJ2-7; tentatively, D is TRBD1 (6 bases). V was cut by 6 bases and J by 7 bases, with 19 bases left in between. This CDR3 has 14 residues. The CDR3 spells CASRASGTLGEQYF. The CDR3 nucleotides read TGTGCCAGCAGGGCGTCCGGGACACTTGGGGAGCAGTACTTC.

This clonotype has just a few counts. The V call is TRBV20-1, the J call TRBJ2-5; D is unclear. This CDR3 region has 15 residues. Germline CDR1 DFQATT, CDR2 SNEGSKA (reference sequence). Trimming shortened V by 0 bases and J by 5 bases, and 16 bases separated the two germline ends. CDR3 sequence: CSARDRIALWETQYF. CDR3 DNA sequence: TGCAGTGCTAGAGATCGGATAGCCCTCTGGGAGACCCAGTACTTC.

This clonotype was counted a few times. This sequence joins TRBV5-4 and TRBJ1-1; 8 bases align to TRBD1. The CDR3 is 14 amino acids. The V segment lost 4 bases and the J segment 5 bases; nucleotides outside the gene matches: 7. Looked up from germline, CDR1 is SGHNT and CDR2 is YYREEE (reference sequence). The CDR3 is CASSQDREGTEAFF. The CDR3 nucleotides are TGTGCCAGCAGCCAGGACAGGGAGGGGACTGAAGCTTTCTTT.

This clonotype was seen a few times. This chain connects TRBV7-3 to TRBJ2-3; 8 bases are a match to TRBD2. Germline V gene data show CDR1 as SGHTA and CDR2 as FQGTGA. Germline trimming cut 5 bases from V and 3 bases from J; bases unmatched to any gene: 7. This CDR3 is built from 15 residues. The DNA for the CDR3 is TGTGCCAGCAGCGATAGCGGGATGTTGACAGATACGCAGTATTTT. Amino acids: CASSDSGMLTDTQYF.

There are a few counts of this clonotype. This chain connects TRBV29-1 to TRBJ1-5, with unresolved D. In germline, CDR1 is SQVTM, CDR2 ANQGSEA. This CDR3 contains 10 residues. V gave up 4 bases and J gave up 5 bases, with 3 bases separating them. The chain's CDR3 is CSVGDQPQHF. In DNA form, the CDR3 reads TGCAGCGTTGGGGATCAGCCCCAGCATTTT.

V gene TRBV19 combines with J gene TRBJ2-4; 7 positions agree with TRBD2. Losses at the gene ends were 3 bases for V and 2 bases for J; bases not matched to a gene: 13. Germline assignment: CDR1 LNHDA and CDR2 SQIVND (reference sequence). The CDR3 contains 18 residues. CDR3 nucleotide sequence: TGTGCCAGTAGTATTAGAGCCTTCCTCGGGGGGACCAAAAACATTCAGTACTTC. Amino acid sequence: CASSIRAFLGGTKNIQYF.

The gene calls are TRBV12-3 or TRBV12-4 and TRBJ2-3; 8 bases match TRBD2. J lost 5 bases, V lost 1 base, and 5 bases had no gene match. The CDR3 loop spans 15 amino acids. CDR3 residues: CASSLEGGGIDTQYF. The CDR3 nucleotides are TGTGCCAGCAGTTTAGAAGGCGGGGGGATAGATACGCAGTATTTT.

This clonotype was detected ten times or more. The chain carries TRBV7-6 and TRBJ2-7; tentatively, D is TRBD2 (7 bases). CDR3 length: 16 residues. The germline V gene encodes CDR1 SGHVS and CDR2 FNYEAQ. V was shortened by 5 bases and J by 2 bases, with 19 bases between the two germline ends. The CDR3 nucleotides read TGTGCCAGCAGCACCCCGGGGGGCGGGCACACCTACGAGCAGTACTTC. This gives the protein CASSTPGGGHTYEQYF. Complete variable domain (other parts from reference TRBV7-6 and TRBJ2-7): GAGVSQSPRYKVTKRGQDVALRCDPISGHVSLYWYRQALGQGPEFLTYFNYEAQQDKSGLPNDRFSAERPEGSISTLTIQRTEQRDSAMYRCASSTPGGGHTYEQYFGPGTRLTVT.

The rearrangement links TRBV6-1 to TRBJ1-6; D call uncertain. V was pared by 6 bases and J by 0 bases, with 12 bases between. Germline V lookup: CDR1 MNHNS, CDR2 SASEGT. CDR3 size: 16 residues. CDR3 sequence (DNA): TGTGCCAGCAGACCCTCCGTGGGCTCCTATAATTCACCCCTCCACTTT. This sequence encodes CASRPSVGSYNSPLHF.

This clonotype has ten or more counts. V is TRBV7-6 and J is TRBJ2-7; 7 bases map to TRBD2. Germline loops: CDR1 SGHVS, CDR2 FNYEAQ. There are 16 residues in the CDR3. J was trimmed by 2 bases and V by 4 bases; bases with no gene match: 11. The CDR3 spells CASSSSGASGTYEQYF. DNA for the CDR3: TGTGCCAGCAGCTCCAGTGGCGCTAGCGGTACCTACGAGCAGTACTTC.

This clonotype showed up just a few times. A junction end diverges from the germline sequence, so it may reflect a read error. V usage is TRBV3-1 and J usage is TRBJ1-5; perhaps TRBD1 as D (6 bases). Germline V lookup: CDR1 LGHDT, CDR2 YNNKEL (reference sequence). CDR3 length: 15 residues. DNA of the CDR3: TGTGCCAGCAGCCAAGATAGTACGGGGGCTCAGCCCCAGCAATTT. It is translated as CASSQDSTGAQPQQF.

In this sample, this clonotype turned up many times. The J gene is TRBJ2-3, the V gene TRBV27, with D perhaps matching TRBD2 (6 bases). Germline assignment: CDR1 MNHEY and CDR2 SMNVEV (reference sequence). CDR3 length equals 15 residues. V gave up 3 bases and J gave up 0 bases, with 10 bases separating them. The CDR3, as DNA: TGTGCCAGCAGTTTCCCCGGGACTAGCACAGATACGCAGTATTTT. It encodes CASSFPGTSTDTQYF.

This chain connects TRBV20-1 to TRBJ2-7; 12 nucleotides agree with TRBD2. The CDR3 extends over 13 amino acids. Unmatched junction bases numbered 6, after V lost 6 bases and J lost 6 bases. The germline gives CDR1 DFQATT, CDR2 SNEGSKA (reference sequence). The CDR3 DNA reads as TGCAGTGCCGGCCTAGCGGGGGGGCGCGAGCAGTACTTC. Translated, it gives CSAGLAGGREQYF.

The CDR3 region has the DNA TGTGCCAGCAGCATCTCAGGACAGAACCTAGGGGATACGCAGTATTTT. As protein: CASSISGQNLGDTQYF. This rearrangement joins TRBV9 to TRBJ2-3, with a weak D call TRBD1 (6 bases). The germline V gene has CDR1 SGDLS and CDR2 YYNGEE. CDR3 size: 16 residues. The ends were cut back, 4 bases at V and 6 bases at J, with 21 bases in the middle.

This clonotype has ten or more counts. The chain recombines TRBV18 with TRBJ2-7; D is tentatively TRBD1 or TRBD2 (5 bases each). The germline CDR1 and CDR2 sequences are KGHSH and LQKENI. The CDR3 length is 14 residues. V was shortened by 3 bases and J by 2 bases, with 11 bases between the two germline ends. As DNA, the CDR3 is TGTGCCAGCTCACCTGGGACGGGCCCCTACGAGCAGTACTTC. As protein: CASSPGTGPYEQYF.

A few counts support this clonotype. This chain uses TRBV20-1 with TRBJ2-1; 10 bases match TRBD2. The germline V gene has CDR1 DFQATT and CDR2 SNEGSKA (reference sequence). The CDR3 consists of 16 residues. The V gene end was trimmed by 2 bases and the J gene end by 4 bases; junction bases not matched to a gene: 8. The CDR3 loop is CSARSPSGGVYNEQFF. The CDR3 coding sequence is TGCAGTGCTAGATCGCCTAGCGGGGGAGTATACAATGAGCAGTTCTTC.

This clonotype came up a few times. The genes are TRBV4-1 and TRBJ2-5; 9 bases fit TRBD1. Germline CDR1 MGHRA, CDR2 YSYEKL. J gave up 5 bases and V 3 bases, and 16 bases lay outside the gene matches. The CDR3 is made up of 18 amino acids. The CDR3 DNA reads TGCGCCAGCAGCCACCCGGGACAGGGTATACGGGGGTCGGAGACCCAGTACTTC. This sequence encodes CASSHPGQGIRGSETQYF.

In its sample, this clonotype was seen a few times. The rearrangement joins TRBV3-1 to TRBJ2-7; 7 nucleotides match TRBD1. V lost 0 bases to trimming and J lost 7 bases; unmatched junction nucleotides: 9. The CDR3 loop spans 15 amino acids. The germline V gene has CDR1 LGHDT and CDR2 YNNKEL (reference sequence). The CDR3 DNA is TGTGCCAGCAGCCAAGAGGACAGGCCTAAGGGAGAGCAGTACTTC. Its translation is CASSQEDRPKGEQYF.

The gene calls are TRBV24-1 and TRBJ2-2, with D maybe TRBD1 (6 bases). The germline V and J ends were trimmed by 5 bases and 5 bases, with 11 bases remaining between them. CDR1 KGHDR and CDR2 SFDVKD come from the germline V gene. The CDR3 extends over 14 amino acids. The CDR3 bases are TGTGCCACCAGTGGCCAGACAGGTACCGGGGAGCTGTTTTTT. Protein product: CATSGQTGTGELFF.

CDR3 amino acids: CASSPDTSGCRTDTQYF. The CDR3, as DNA: TGTGCCAGCAGTCCAGATACTAGCGGGTGTCGCACAGATACGCAGTATTTT. The chain carries TRBV12-3 or TRBV12-4 and TRBJ2-3; TRBD2 matches at 9 bases. After removal of 5 bases from V and 1 base from J, the junction contained 10 bases not matched to a gene. CDR3 length: 17 residues.

This chain links TRBV20-1 with TRBJ1-3; a weak D match, TRBD1 (5 bases). The V gene lost 2 bases and the J gene lost 0 bases, with 8 bases spanning the gap. Germline CDR1 DFQATT, CDR2 SNEGSKA (reference sequence). The CDR3 has 14 residues. The CDR3 DNA is TGCAGTGCTAGACAGGGAGGCTCTGGAAACACCATATATTTT. As protein: CSARQGGSGNTIYF.

This clonotype was observed once. A much larger clone lies a single base off, so this may be a read error. This chain joins TRBV4-1 and TRBJ2-5; D not certain. Germline CDR1 MGHRA, CDR2 YSYEKL. V was cut by 1 base and J by 0 bases, with 3 bases left in between. CDR3 length equals 13 residues. For the CDR3, the DNA is TGCGCCAGCAGCCAAGCGTACCAAGAGACCCAGTACTTC. This encodes CASSQAYQETQYF.